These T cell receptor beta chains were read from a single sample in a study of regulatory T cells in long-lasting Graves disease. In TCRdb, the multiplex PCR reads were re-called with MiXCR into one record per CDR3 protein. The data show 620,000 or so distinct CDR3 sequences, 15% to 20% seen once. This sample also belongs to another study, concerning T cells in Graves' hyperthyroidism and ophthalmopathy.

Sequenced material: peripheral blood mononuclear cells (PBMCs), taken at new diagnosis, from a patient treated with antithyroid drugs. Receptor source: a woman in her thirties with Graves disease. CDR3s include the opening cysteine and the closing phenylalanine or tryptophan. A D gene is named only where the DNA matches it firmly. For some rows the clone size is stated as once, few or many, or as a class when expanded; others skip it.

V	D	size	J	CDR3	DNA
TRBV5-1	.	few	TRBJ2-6	CASSFSAGANVLTF	TGCGCCAGCAGCTTCTCCGCTGGGGCCAACGTCCTGACTTTC
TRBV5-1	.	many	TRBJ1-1	CASRPTGTPNTEAFF	TGCGCCAGCAGGCCAACCGGGACACCGAACACTGAAGCTTTCTTT
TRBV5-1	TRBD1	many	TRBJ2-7	CASSVSPGQGAYEQYF	TGCGCCAGCAGCGTAAGTCCGGGACAGGGGGCGTACGAGCAGTACTTC
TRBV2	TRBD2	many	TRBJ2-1	CASSEPREVTSGPVSNEQFF	TGTGCCAGCAGTGAACCACGTGAGGTTACTAGCGGGCCGGTGTCGAATGAGCAGTTCTTC
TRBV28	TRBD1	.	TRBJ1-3	CASTKTGTGLYSGNTIYF	TGTGCCAGCACTAAAACCGGGACAGGGCTCTACTCTGGAAACACCATATATTTT
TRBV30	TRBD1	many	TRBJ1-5	CAWSVRVTGEGQPQHF	TGTGCCTGGAGTGTACGAGTTACAGGGGAGGGTCAGCCCCAGCATTTT
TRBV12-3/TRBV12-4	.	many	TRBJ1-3	CASSLVRGGNTIYF	TGTGCCAGCAGTTTAGTTAGGGGTGGAAACACCATATATTTT
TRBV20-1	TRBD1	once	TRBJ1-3	CSARADRDRTTNTIYF	TGCAGTGCTAGAGCGGACAGGGACAGGACTACGAACACCATATATTTT
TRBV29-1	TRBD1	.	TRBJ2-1	CSALPRGQTMSTAQGSDNEQFF	TGCAGCGCCCTACCCAGGGGTCAGACAATGAGCACTGCACAGGGGTCAGACAATGAGCAGTTCTTC
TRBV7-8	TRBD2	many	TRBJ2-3	CASSSRAGFTDTQYF	TGTGCCAGCAGCTCGCGAGCGGGGTTCACAGATACGCAGTATTTT
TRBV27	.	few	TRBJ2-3	CASSRTPAADTQYF	TGTGCCAGCAGTCGGACTCCCGCTGCAGATACGCAGTATTTT
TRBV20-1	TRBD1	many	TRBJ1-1	CSAKDRKVAEAFF	TGCAGTGCCAAGGACAGGAAAGTAGCTGAAGCTTTCTTT
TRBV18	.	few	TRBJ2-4	CASSPGNIQYF	TGTGCCAGCTCACCGGGAAACATTCAGTACTTC
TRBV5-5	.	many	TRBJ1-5	CASSSSGTGGRPQHF	TGTGCCAGCAGCTCCTCCGGGACTGGGGGTCGGCCCCAGCATTTT
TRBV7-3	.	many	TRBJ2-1	CASSFREGRYNEQFF	TGTGCCAGCAGCTTCAGAGAGGGGCGCTACAATGAGCAGTTCTTC
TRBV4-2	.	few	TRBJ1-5	CASSQDWAGNNQPQHF	TGTGCCAGCAGCCAAGATTGGGCAGGGAACAATCAGCCCCAGCATTTT
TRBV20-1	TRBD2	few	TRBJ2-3	CSATSGLADTDTQYF	TGCAGTGCCACTTCGGGACTAGCGGACACAGATACGCAGTATTTT
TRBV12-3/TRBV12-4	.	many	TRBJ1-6	CASSWYDLRNSPLHF	TGTGCCAGCAGTTGGTATGACCTAAGGAATTCACCCCTCCACTTT
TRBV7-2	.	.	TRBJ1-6	CASRAGMPKINVLHF	TGTGCCAGCAGGGCCGGGATGCCGAAGATTAATGTCCTCCACTTT
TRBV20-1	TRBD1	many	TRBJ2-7	CSASRQGSSYEQYF	TGCAGTGCCTCAAGACAGGGCAGCTCCTACGAGCAGTACTTC
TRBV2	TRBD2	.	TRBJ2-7	CASMRAGGSYEQYF	TGTGCCAGCATGCGGGCGGGGGGCTCCTACGAGCAGTACTTC
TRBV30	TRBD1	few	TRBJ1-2	CAWKTGGSSYGYTF	TGTGCCTGGAAGACAGGGGGAAGTTCGTATGGCTACACCTTC
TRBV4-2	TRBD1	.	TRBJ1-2	CASSQEGADRGLGGYTF	TGTGCCAGCAGCCAAGAAGGCGCGGACAGGGGGCTTGGTGGCTACACCTTC
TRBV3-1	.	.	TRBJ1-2	CASSPVSGASYGYTF	TGTGCCAGCAGCCCTGTATCGGGGGCGAGCTATGGCTACACCTTC
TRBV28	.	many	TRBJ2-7	CASGRTSLIYEQYF	TGTGCCAGCGGGAGGACATCCCTAATCTACGAGCAGTACTTC
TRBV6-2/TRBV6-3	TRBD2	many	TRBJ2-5	CASSPREGSGRTGTQYF	TGTGCCAGCAGCCCGCGGGAAGGTAGCGGGAGGACCGGGACCCAGTACTTC
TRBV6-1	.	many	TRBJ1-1	CASRQVGYPEAFF	TGTGCCAGCAGACAGGTTGGTTATCCTGAAGCTTTCTTT
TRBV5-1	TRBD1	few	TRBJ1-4	CASSRTGTGEEKLFF	TGCGCCAGCAGCAGAACCGGGACAGGGGAAGAAAAACTGTTTTTT
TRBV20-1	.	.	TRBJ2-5	CSASGRRSKAQYF	TGCAGTGCTTCGGGCCGCCGTTCGAAGGCCCAGTACTTC
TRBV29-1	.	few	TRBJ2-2	CSVGRGPGELFF	TGCAGCGTTGGGAGGGGACCCGGGGAGCTGTTTTTT
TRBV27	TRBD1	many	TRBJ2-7	CASSKPGTGSHEQYF	TGTGCCAGCAGTAAACCCGGGACAGGGTCTCACGAGCAGTACTTC
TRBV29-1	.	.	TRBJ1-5	CSVGGGQLQPQHF	TGCAGCGTTGGAGGCGGGCAGCTTCAGCCCCAGCATTTT
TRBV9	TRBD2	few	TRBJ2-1	CASSVEERGPYNEQFF	TGTGCCAGCAGCGTAGAGGAGCGGGGGCCCTACAATGAGCAGTTCTTC
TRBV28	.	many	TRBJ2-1	CASSLDSDNEQFF	TGTGCCAGCAGTCTGGACAGTGACAATGAGCAGTTCTTC
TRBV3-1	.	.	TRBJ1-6	CASSHGGDPFNSPLHF	TGTGCCAGCAGCCACGGCGGGGATCCTTTTAATTCACCCCTCCACTTT
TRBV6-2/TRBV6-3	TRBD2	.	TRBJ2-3	CASSYVLAGDSDTQYF	TGTGCCAGCAGTTACGTGCTAGCGGGAGACTCAGATACGCAGTATTTT
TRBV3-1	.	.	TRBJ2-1	CASSQAGVAAYNEQFF	TGTGCCAGCAGCCAAGCCGGGGTAGCGGCCTACAATGAGCAGTTCTTC
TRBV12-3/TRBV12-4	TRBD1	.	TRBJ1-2	CASSLLRGDGYTF	TGTGCCAGCAGTTTACTCAGGGGGGATGGCTACACCTTC
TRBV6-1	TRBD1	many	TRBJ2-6	CASFRGRIQRANVLTF	TGTGCCAGTTTCAGGGGGCGGATCCAGAGGGCCAACGTCCTGACTTTC
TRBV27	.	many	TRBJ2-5	CASKFKVGETQYF	TGTGCCAGCAAGTTTAAGGTGGGAGAGACCCAGTACTTC
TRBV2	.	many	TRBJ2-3	CASSEYGVNTQYF	TGTGCCAGCAGTGAATATGGGGTTAATACGCAGTATTTT
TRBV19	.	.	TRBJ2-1	CASSIKGWAEQFF	TGTGCCAGTAGTATAAAAGGGTGGGCTGAGCAGTTCTTC
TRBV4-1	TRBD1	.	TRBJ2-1	CASSHGFGTASYNEQFF	TGCGCCAGCAGCCATGGTTTCGGGACAGCATCCTACAATGAGCAGTTCTTC
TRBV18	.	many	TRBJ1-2	CASSPRGHGYTF	TGTGCCAGCTCACCACGGGGACATGGCTACACCTTC
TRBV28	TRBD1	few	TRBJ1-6	CASSFSSGQGRSPLHF	TGTGCCAGCAGTTTTAGTAGCGGACAGGGTCGCTCACCCCTCCACTTT
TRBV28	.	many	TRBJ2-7	CASIRTGAGEQYF	TGTGCCAGCATTAGGACGGGGGCTGGGGAGCAGTACTTC
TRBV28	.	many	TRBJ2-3	CASRLRSTDTQYF	TGTGCCAGCAGGCTGAGGAGCACAGATACGCAGTATTTT
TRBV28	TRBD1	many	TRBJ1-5	CASSLAGTGFNQPQHF	TGTGCCAGCAGTTTAGCAGGGACAGGATTCAATCAGCCCCAGCATTTT